This is a list of T cell receptor beta chains from one sample in a study of T-cell reconstitution after alpha-beta-depleted transplantation in children. In TCRdb, the PCR reads were re-called with MiXCR into one record per CDR3 protein. Counted here are about 610,000 distinct CDR3 sequences, about 10% occurring once; the ten biggest clones make up around 4%. The sample was PBMCs from the stem cell graft donor, taken from the stem cell graft. Source of these receptors: a human donor who donated a stem cell graft to a child with acute myeloid leukemia. Each CDR3 is given with its conserved first and last residue. D genes are given only for firm matches. Rows give clone size only sometimes, using once, few, many, or a class for an expanded clone.

J: TRBJ1-1
size: -
D: -
V: TRBV5-1
CDR3: CASSYVGDTEAFF
DNA: TGCGCCAGCAGTTATGTCGGGGATACTGAAGCTTTCTTT

J: TRBJ1-5
size: many
D: TRBD1
V: TRBV6-5
CDR3: CASSWTGGIQPQHF
DNA: TGTGCCAGCAGCTGGACAGGGGGCATTCAGCCCCAGCATTTT

J: TRBJ2-2
size: few
D: TRBD1
V: TRBV27
CDR3: CASLGQGAGELFF
DNA: TGTGCCTCGCTGGGACAGGGGGCCGGGGAGCTGTTTTTT

J: TRBJ2-2
size: -
D: -
V: TRBV2
CDR3: CASSEGAKGNTGELFF
DNA: TGTGCCAGCAGTGAGGGGGCGAAGGGGAACACCGGGGAGCTGTTTTTT

J: TRBJ1-6
size: -
D: -
V: TRBV27
CDR3: CASTPRTNSPLHF
DNA: TGTGCCAGCACTCCCAGGACGAATTCACCCCTCCACTTT

J: TRBJ1-1
size: many
D: -
V: TRBV7-9
CDR3: CASSLVLGTDEAFF
DNA: TGTGCCAGCAGCTTAGTTTTGGGAACCGATGAAGCTTTCTTT

J: TRBJ2-7
size: few
D: TRBD1
V: TRBV5-1
CDR3: CASSRGGQGAYEQYF
DNA: TGCGCCAGCAGCCGCGGAGGACAGGGGGCCTACGAGCAGTACTTC

J: TRBJ2-6
size: -
D: -
V: TRBV20-1
CDR3: CSARDFVFGANVLTF
DNA: TGCAGTGCTAGAGATTTTGTCTTTGGGGCCAACGTCCTGACTTTC

J: TRBJ2-7
size: many
D: TRBD1
V: TRBV28
CDR3: CASSFSQQGTYEQYF
DNA: TGTGCCAGCAGTTTTTCCCAACAGGGGACCTACGAGCAGTACTTC

J: TRBJ1-3
size: few
D: TRBD1
V: TRBV20-1
CDR3: CSAWDRNSGNTIYF
DNA: TGCAGTGCATGGGACAGGAACTCTGGAAACACCATATATTTT

J: TRBJ1-1
size: few
D: TRBD1
V: TRBV15
CDR3: CATSRDRGITEAFF
DNA: TGTGCCACCAGCAGGGACAGGGGGATCACTGAAGCTTTCTTT

J: TRBJ2-1
size: few
D: TRBD1
V: TRBV11-3
CDR3: CASSSPRDRDYNEQFF
DNA: TGTGCCAGCAGCTCTCCCCGGGACAGGGACTACAATGAGCAGTTCTTC

J: TRBJ1-2
size: -
D: -
V: TRBV29-1
CDR3: CSVGQATNYGYTF
DNA: TGCAGCGTTGGGCAAGCTACTAACTATGGCTACACCTTC

J: TRBJ2-5
size: few
D: TRBD1
V: TRBV28
CDR3: CASREGGSGTQYF
DNA: TGTGCCAGCAGGGAAGGGGGCTCCGGGACCCAGTACTTC

J: TRBJ1-1
size: -
D: -
V: TRBV4-2
CDR3: CASSQELEAFF
DNA: TGTGCCAGCAGCCAAGAACTAGAAGCTTTCTTT

J: TRBJ2-7
size: many
D: TRBD2
V: TRBV4-2
CDR3: CASSQDLPGRGFSYEQYF
DNA: TGTGCCAGCAGCCAAGATCTCCCGGGGAGGGGATTTTCCTACGAGCAGTACTTC

J: TRBJ2-6
size: -
D: -
V: TRBV4-3
CDR3: CASSLLGGSSSGANVLTF
DNA: TGCGCCAGCAGCCTCCTGGGGGGCAGTTCCTCTGGGGCCAACGTCCTGACTTTC

J: TRBJ2-7
size: few
D: TRBD2
V: TRBV4-3
CDR3: CASSQDRTSGYEQYF
DNA: TGCGCCAGCAGCCAAGATCGGACTAGCGGGTACGAGCAGTACTTC

J: TRBJ2-7
size: -
D: TRBD1
V: TRBV4-2
CDR3: CASSHRTGIYEQYF
DNA: TGTGCCAGCAGCCACCGGACAGGAATCTACGAGCAGTACTTC

J: TRBJ2-3
size: few
D: TRBD2
V: TRBV20-1
CDR3: CSAHKAGSTDTQYF
DNA: TGCAGTGCTCATAAAGCGGGGTCCACAGATACGCAGTATTTT

J: TRBJ1-6
size: few
D: -
V: TRBV20-1
CDR3: CSAGRESSYNSPLHF
DNA: TGCAGTGCTGGCCGGGAGAGCTCCTATAATTCACCCCTCCACTTT

J: TRBJ2-2
size: many
D: -
V: TRBV3-1
CDR3: CASRRGVGDTGELFF
DNA: TGTGCCAGCAGACGAGGGGTAGGGGACACCGGGGAGCTGTTTTTT

J: TRBJ2-3
size: -
D: TRBD1
V: TRBV20-1
CDR3: CSARTGFGDTQYF
DNA: TGCAGTGCGAGGACAGGGTTCGGAGATACGCAGTATTTT

J: TRBJ2-1
size: -
D: TRBD2
V: TRBV5-4
CDR3: CASSLAPGRASNEQFF
DNA: TGTGCCAGCAGCTTGGCGCCCGGGAGGGCCAGCAATGAGCAGTTCTTC

J: TRBJ2-5
size: few
D: TRBD2
V: TRBV4-2
CDR3: CASSPSLLAEGTQYF
DNA: TGTGCCAGCAGCCCCTCCCTTCTAGCGGAGGGGACCCAGTACTTC

J: TRBJ1-1
size: few
D: -
V: TRBV18
CDR3: CASSPNLGVGNMNTEAFF
DNA: TGTGCCAGCTCACCGAATCTGGGAGTGGGGAACATGAACACTGAAGCTTTCTTT

J: TRBJ2-3
size: -
D: TRBD2
V: TRBV6-5
CDR3: CASSYRSGLDTDTQYF
DNA: TGTGCCAGCAGTTATCGTTCTGGACTAGACACAGATACGCAGTATTTT

J: TRBJ2-5
size: many
D: TRBD1
V: TRBV20-1
CDR3: CSARGQLYQETQYF
DNA: TGCAGTGCAAGGGGACAGCTGTACCAAGAGACCCAGTACTTC

J: TRBJ2-3
size: few
D: -
V: TRBV5-7
CDR3: CASSLRGTGLRADTQYF
DNA: TGTGCCAGCAGCTTGCGAGGCACAGGACTCCGCGCAGATACGCAGTATTTT

J: TRBJ2-7
size: few
D: -
V: TRBV29-1
CDR3: CSVEDRRGGPTYEQYF
DNA: TGCAGCGTTGAAGATAGGAGGGGCGGGCCCACCTACGAGCAGTACTTC

J: TRBJ2-1
size: few
D: -
V: TRBV6-5
CDR3: CASRPIRESSYNEQFF
DNA: TGTGCCAGCAGACCCATTCGGGAGAGCTCCTACAATGAGCAGTTCTTC

J: TRBJ2-3
size: few
D: -
V: TRBV5-1
CDR3: CASSEAETQYF
DNA: TGCGCCAGCAGTGAAGCGGAGACGCAGTATTTT

J: TRBJ2-2
size: few
D: -
V: TRBV12-3/TRBV12-4
CDR3: CASSLETGFGELFF
DNA: TGTGCCAGCAGTTTAGAGACAGGCTTCGGGGAGCTGTTTTTT

J: TRBJ2-1
size: -
D: TRBD2
V: TRBV27
CDR3: CASSLGGLANEQFF
DNA: TGTGCCAGCAGTTTGGGGGGACTAGCCAATGAGCAGTTCTTC

J: TRBJ1-1
size: many
D: TRBD1
V: TRBV5-1
CDR3: CASSTDRGETEAFF
DNA: TGCGCCAGCAGCACGGACAGGGGCGAAACTGAAGCTTTCTTT

J: TRBJ2-3
size: -
D: TRBD2
V: TRBV10-3
CDR3: CATVDGREGGTDTQYF
DNA: TGTGCCACCGTAGATGGGCGGGAGGGTGGCACAGATACGCAGTATTTT

J: TRBJ2-2
size: -
D: TRBD2
V: TRBV20-1
CDR3: CSATYSGSTTGELFF
DNA: TGCAGTGCTACCTATAGCGGGAGTACCACCGGGGAGCTGTTTTTT

J: TRBJ2-3
size: -
D: -
V: TRBV7-9
CDR3: CASSPTGTSPDTQYF
DNA: TGTGCCAGCAGCCCAACGGGGACCAGCCCAGATACGCAGTATTTT

J: TRBJ2-5
size: many
D: TRBD1
V: TRBV6-1
CDR3: CASRSVGTGGLETQYF
DNA: TGTGCCAGCAGATCCGTTGGGACAGGGGGGCTCGAGACCCAGTACTTC

J: TRBJ2-7
size: few
D: -
V: TRBV7-2
CDR3: CASSRQNYEQYF
DNA: TGTGCCAGCAGCCGACAGAACTACGAGCAGTACTTC

J: TRBJ2-3
size: -
D: -
V: TRBV28
CDR3: CATGDWDTQYF
DNA: TGTGCCACCGGGGATTGGGATACGCAGTATTTT

J: TRBJ2-7
size: few
D: TRBD2
V: TRBV9
CDR3: CASSPSSSGTEQYF
DNA: TGTGCCAGCAGCCCAAGTTCTAGCGGGACCGAGCAGTACTTC

J: TRBJ1-1
size: few
D: -
V: TRBV2
CDR3: CASSDGQTSNTEAFF
DNA: TGTGCCAGCAGTGACGGACAGACCTCGAACACTGAAGCTTTCTTT

J: TRBJ2-5
size: few
D: -
V: TRBV28
CDR3: CASSPRGAQYF
DNA: TGTGCCAGCAGTCCACGCGGGGCCCAGTACTTC

J: TRBJ2-1
size: few
D: TRBD2
V: TRBV10-3
CDR3: CAISESVGLAPYNEQFF
DNA: TGTGCCATCAGTGAGTCTGTGGGACTAGCGCCTTACAATGAGCAGTTCTTC

J: TRBJ1-2
size: many
D: -
V: TRBV7-9
CDR3: CASRYGDGTNYGYTF
DNA: TGTGCCAGCAGATACGGGGACGGAACTAACTATGGCTACACCTTC

J: TRBJ2-3
size: many
D: TRBD2
V: TRBV20-1
CDR3: CSARDLKASGGTDTQYF
DNA: TGCAGTGCTAGAGATTTGAAGGCTAGCGGTGGCACAGATACGCAGTATTTT

J: TRBJ2-1
size: many
D: TRBD2
V: TRBV5-1
CDR3: CASSLGVSGRINEQFF
DNA: TGCGCCAGCAGCCTAGGGGTTAGCGGGAGGATCAATGAGCAGTTCTTC

J: TRBJ2-7
size: many
D: TRBD2
V: TRBV29-1
CDR3: CSALAGVHEQYF
DNA: TGCAGCGCCCTAGCGGGAGTCCACGAGCAGTACTTC